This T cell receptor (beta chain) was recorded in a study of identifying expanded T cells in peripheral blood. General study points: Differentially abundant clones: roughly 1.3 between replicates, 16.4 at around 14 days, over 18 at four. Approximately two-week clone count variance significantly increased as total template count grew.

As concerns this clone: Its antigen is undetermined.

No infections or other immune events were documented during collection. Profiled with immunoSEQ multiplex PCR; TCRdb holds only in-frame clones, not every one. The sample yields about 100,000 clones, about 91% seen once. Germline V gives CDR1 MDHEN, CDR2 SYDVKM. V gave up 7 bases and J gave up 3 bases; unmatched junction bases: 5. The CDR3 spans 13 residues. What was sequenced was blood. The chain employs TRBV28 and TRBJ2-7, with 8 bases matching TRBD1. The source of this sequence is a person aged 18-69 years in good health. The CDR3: CASIGTGLYEQYF. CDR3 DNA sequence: TGTGCCAGCATCGGGACAGGTCTCTACGAGCAGTACTTC.